This record concerns one T cell receptor beta chain sequence. It lacks a known antigen. No base-level quality is on record; no much larger clone is a single base apart. Donors were around 37 systemically healthy Caucasian individuals from Russia aged roughly 6 to 100 years. Each donor gave 8 to 10 milliliters of peripheral blood, collected into EDTA-treated Vacutainer tubes. PBMCs were isolated by Ficoll-Paque density-gradient centrifugation, with at least 6 million obtained per sample. Trizol reagent was used to extract total RNA from the PBMCs, yielding at least 6 micrograms per sample. For every donor, an aliquot of PBMCs went through flow cytometry to measure the percentages of naive CD45RAhigh/CD27high T cells. The library was produced with 5' RACE. Sequenced using an Illumina HiSeq 2500. The second PCR ran for roughly 7 to 11 cycles and used a J-beta primer mix along with a sample-barcoded 5' primer. Each TCR beta cDNA molecule received a unique molecular identifier from a template-switch 5' adaptor carrying 12 random nucleotides. Each sample yielded at least 3 million CDR3-containing paired-end reads. The Mint cDNA synthesis kit, primed by a TRBC-specific oligonucleotide, was used to synthesize first-strand cDNA from all RNA. Following uracil-DNA glycosylase treatment, a first 18-cycle PCR with universal primers M1SS and BC2_uni_R was performed on all cDNA. Processing in the source paper ran as follows. Each sample was normalized by randomly selecting 1 million high-quality reads, each carrying a distinct molecular identifier. Reads with shared molecular identifiers were discarded instead of being binned into consensus sequences. MiTCR, run with a Q25 quality threshold and the strictest error-elimination algorithm, handled CDR3 identification, clonotype clustering and error correction. A nonparametric unseen species model with Euler transformation was used to estimate a lower bound on total TCR beta diversity. The raw public data were reprocessed by TCRdb itself: fastp quality trimming at Q25, MiXCR clonotype calling, in-frame beta chains only. Under each unique CDR3 protein, matching rows form one entry showing the most common genes and DNA. The V and J calls follow TCRdb's processing rather than the paper's. This sample gives some 320,000 distinct CDR3 sequences in total; around 27% of them show up just once. The ten largest clones represent over 25% of the sample.

Deletion took 0 bases off V and 3 bases off J, with a span of 11 bases between the germline ends. CDR1 and CDR2 are read off the germline V gene (reference sequence) as LNHNV and YYDKDF. Its CDR3 holds 15 amino acids, cysteine through phenylalanine. The kept DNA is CDR3 alone, 45 bases in frame from the first base. The data belong to a study of blood T cells in healthy people across ages (dated by TCRdb to the mid-2010s). Study-wide context: In model experiments, template switching captured about one uniquely barcoded TCR beta cDNA molecule for every two T cells. Donors were grouped into four age groups: young (average roughly 17 years), middle-aged (39), aged (around 66) and long-lived (roughly 80). To avoid experimental bias, donors of different ages were distributed randomly across sequencing lanes. For two donors (one aged 18 to 30 and one aged 80 or older), the study analyzed two additional independent replicas of 1 million unique cDNA reads from the same blood draw. Using deep sequencing normalized with unique cDNA molecular identifiers, the study measured how TCR beta repertoire diversity changes with age. Here is what the overall study found, with its caveats: Total diversity estimates from one million sequenced T cells were considered lower bounds and underestimates. Conclusive comparison of naive and antigen-experienced compartments was prevented by the profiling of bulk unsorted PBMCs. Observed TCR beta diversity per million T cells fell roughly linearly with age, and a significant reduction was already apparent by age approximately 40. The CMV infection status of donors was not known, potentially confounding age-related changes in expanded clonotypes. The percentage of naive T cells measured by flow cytometry correlated strongly with observed TCR beta diversity. Compared with the aged group, the long-lived group had more naive CD4+ T cells, fewer expanded clones and increased TCR diversity, a pattern suggesting age selection.

The sequenced sample was blood. The rearrangement joined TRBV15 to TRBJ1-1; no confident D gene assignment can be made. This receptor was identified in a woman in her 70s in good health. Here is the DNA: TGTGCCACCAGCAGAGATCAAGCCGGATACACTGAAGCTTTCTTT. Translated, this is CATSRDQAGYTEAFF.